The clone carrying this T cell receptor (beta chain) was seen a handful of times. What it binds is not known. The sample belongs to a study of blood T cells in healthy people across ages. Overall study: Every two T cells gave about one barcoded beta molecule via template switching. Study-wide findings and caveats: Diversity figures based on one million T cells were deemed too low.

The CDR3 length is 13 residues. CDR1 is SEHNR, CDR2 FQNEAQ, per germline (reference sequence). V was cut by 5 bases and J by 7 bases, with 14 bases left in between. A second PCR, run for roughly 7 to 12 cycles, used a sample-barcoded 5' primer plus a J-beta primer mix. With 12 random nucleotides, a template-switch adaptor tagged each individual cDNA molecule. TCRdb independently ran MiXCR on the 5' RACE reads; one entry per CDR3 protein. The repertoire has around 780,000 distinct CDR3 sequences, more than 50% of them found once; the top ten carry roughly 26%. The rearrangement links TRBV7-9 to TRBJ1-2, with D maybe TRBD1 (6 bases). The sequence was collected from a middle-aged man in good health. Sequenced input: blood. Here the CDR3 DNA reads TGTGCCAGCAGCCCAGGGGAGGGTCGTGGCTACACCTTC. It translates to CASSPGEGRGYTF.